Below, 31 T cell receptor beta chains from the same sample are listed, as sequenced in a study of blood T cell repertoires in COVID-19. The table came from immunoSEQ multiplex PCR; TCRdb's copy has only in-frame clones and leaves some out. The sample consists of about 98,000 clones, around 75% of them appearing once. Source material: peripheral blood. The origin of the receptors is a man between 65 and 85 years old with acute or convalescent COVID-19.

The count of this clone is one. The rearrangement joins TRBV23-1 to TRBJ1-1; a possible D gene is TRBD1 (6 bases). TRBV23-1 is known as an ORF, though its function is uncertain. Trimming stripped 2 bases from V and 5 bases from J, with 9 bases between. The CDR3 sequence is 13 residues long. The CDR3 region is CASSQTGPTEAFF. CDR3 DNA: TGCGCCAGCAGTCAAACAGGGCCAACTGAAGCTTTCTTT.

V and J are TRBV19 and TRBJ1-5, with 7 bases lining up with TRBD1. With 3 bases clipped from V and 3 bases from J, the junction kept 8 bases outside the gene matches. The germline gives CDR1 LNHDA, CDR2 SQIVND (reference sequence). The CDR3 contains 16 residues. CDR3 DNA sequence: TGTGCCAGTAGTATTTGGGACAGACCCTCCAATCAGCCCCAGCATTTT. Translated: CASSIWDRPSNQPQHF.

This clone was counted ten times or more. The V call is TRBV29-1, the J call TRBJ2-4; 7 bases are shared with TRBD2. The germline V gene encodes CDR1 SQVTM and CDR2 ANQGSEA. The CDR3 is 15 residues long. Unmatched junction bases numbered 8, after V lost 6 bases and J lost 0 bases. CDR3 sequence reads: CSVLGGEGAKNIQYF. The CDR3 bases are TGCAGCGTACTGGGAGGGGAGGGAGCCAAAAACATTCAGTACTTC.

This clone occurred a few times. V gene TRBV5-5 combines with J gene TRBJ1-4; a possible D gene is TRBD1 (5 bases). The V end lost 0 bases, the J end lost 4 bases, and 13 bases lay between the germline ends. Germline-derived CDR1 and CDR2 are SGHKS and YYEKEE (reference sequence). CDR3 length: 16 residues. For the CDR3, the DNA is TGTGCCAGCAGCTTGGTTATGGGGGGAAGTAATGAAAAACTGTTTTTT. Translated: CASSLVMGGSNEKLFF.

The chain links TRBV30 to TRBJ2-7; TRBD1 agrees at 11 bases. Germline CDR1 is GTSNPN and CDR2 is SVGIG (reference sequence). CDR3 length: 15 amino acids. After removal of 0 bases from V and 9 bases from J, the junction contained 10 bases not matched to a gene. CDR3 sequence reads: CAWSVGGTGGIGQYF. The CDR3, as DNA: TGTGCCTGGAGTGTGGGTGGGACAGGGGGGATCGGGCAGTACTTC.

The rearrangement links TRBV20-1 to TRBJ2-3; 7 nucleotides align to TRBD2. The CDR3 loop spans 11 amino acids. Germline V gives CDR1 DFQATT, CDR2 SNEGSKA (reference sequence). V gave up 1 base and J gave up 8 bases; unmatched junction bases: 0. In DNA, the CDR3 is TGCAGTGCTAGAGGGGAGGGTACGCAGTATTTT. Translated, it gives CSARGEGTQYF.

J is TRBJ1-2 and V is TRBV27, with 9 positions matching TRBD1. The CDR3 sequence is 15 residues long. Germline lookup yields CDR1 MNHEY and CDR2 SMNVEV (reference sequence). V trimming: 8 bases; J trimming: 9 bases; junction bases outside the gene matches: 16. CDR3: CASSKGTGLNFRYTF. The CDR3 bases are TGTGCCAGCTCTAAAGGGACAGGGCTTAATTTTCGCTACACCTTC.

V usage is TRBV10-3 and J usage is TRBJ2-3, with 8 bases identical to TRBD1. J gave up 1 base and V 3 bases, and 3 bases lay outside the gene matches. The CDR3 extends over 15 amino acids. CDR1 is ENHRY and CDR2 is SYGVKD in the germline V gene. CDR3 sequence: CAISEVDRGTDTQYF. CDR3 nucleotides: TGTGCCATCAGTGAAGTGGACAGGGGCACAGATACGCAGTATTTT.

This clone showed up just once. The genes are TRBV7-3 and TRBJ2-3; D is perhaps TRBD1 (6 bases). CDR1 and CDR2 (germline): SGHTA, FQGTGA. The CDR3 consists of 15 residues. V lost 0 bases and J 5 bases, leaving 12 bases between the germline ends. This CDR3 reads CASSLTPLGGDTQYF. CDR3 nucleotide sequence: TGTGCCAGCAGCTTAACGCCCTTAGGGGGAGATACGCAGTATTTT.

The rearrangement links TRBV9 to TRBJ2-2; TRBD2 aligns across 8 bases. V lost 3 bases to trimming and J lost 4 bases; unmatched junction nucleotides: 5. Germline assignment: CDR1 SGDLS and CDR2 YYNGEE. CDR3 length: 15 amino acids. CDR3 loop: CASSGVAGPTGELFF. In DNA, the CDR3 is TGTGCCAGCAGCGGCGTAGCGGGACCCACCGGGGAGCTGTTTTTT. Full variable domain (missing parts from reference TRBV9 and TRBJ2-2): DSGVTQTPKHLITATGQRVTLRCSPRSGDLSVYWYQQSLDQGLQFLIQYYNGEERAKGNILERFSAQQFPDLHSELNLSSLELGDSALYFCASSGVAGPTGELFFGEGSRLTVL.

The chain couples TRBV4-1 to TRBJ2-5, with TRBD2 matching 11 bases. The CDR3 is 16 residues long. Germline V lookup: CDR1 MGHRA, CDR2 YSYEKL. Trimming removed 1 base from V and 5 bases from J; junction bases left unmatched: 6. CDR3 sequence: CASSQGVAGGEETQYF. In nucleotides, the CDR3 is TGCGCCAGCAGCCAAGGAGTAGCGGGAGGGGAGGAGACCCAGTACTTC.

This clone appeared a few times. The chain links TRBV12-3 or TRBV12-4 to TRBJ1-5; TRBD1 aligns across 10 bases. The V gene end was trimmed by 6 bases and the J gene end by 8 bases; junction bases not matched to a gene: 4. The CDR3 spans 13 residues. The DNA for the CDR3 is TGTGCCAGCAGCCGACAGGGGGCAAAGCCCCAGCATTTT. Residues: CASSRQGAKPQHF.

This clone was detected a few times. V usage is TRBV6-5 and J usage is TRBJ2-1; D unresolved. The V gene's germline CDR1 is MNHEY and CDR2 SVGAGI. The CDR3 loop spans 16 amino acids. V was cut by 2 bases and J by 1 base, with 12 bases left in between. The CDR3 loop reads CASSYGLATSYNEQFF. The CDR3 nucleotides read TGTGCCAGCAGTTACGGATTAGCCACTTCCTACAATGAGCAGTTCTTC.

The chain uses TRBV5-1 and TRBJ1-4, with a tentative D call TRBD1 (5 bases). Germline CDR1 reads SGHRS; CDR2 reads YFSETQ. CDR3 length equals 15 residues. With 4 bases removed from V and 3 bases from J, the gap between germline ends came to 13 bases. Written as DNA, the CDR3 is TGCGCCAGCAGCCCGGGGGACGGGCCTAATGAAAAACTGTTTTTT. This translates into CASSPGDGPNEKLFF. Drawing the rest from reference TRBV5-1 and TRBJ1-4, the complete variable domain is KAGVTQTPRYLIKTRGQQVTLSCSPISGHRSVSWYQQTPGQGLQFLFEYFSETQRNKGNFPGRFSGRQFSNSRSEMNVSTLELGDSALYLCASSPGDGPNEKLFFGSGTQLSVL.

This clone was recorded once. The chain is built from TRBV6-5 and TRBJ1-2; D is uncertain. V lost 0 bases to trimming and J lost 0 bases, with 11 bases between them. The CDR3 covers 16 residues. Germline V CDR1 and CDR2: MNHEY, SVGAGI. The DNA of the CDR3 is TGTGCCAGCAGTTACTCGGCACAGTCAGCTAACTATGGCTACACCTTC. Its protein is CASSYSAQSANYGYTF.

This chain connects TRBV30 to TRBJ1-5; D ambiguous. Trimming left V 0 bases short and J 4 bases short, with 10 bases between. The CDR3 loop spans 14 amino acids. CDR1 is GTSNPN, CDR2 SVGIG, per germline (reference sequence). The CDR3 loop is CAWSVLQSNQPQHF. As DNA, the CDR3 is TGTGCCTGGAGTGTATTACAGTCTAATCAGCCCCAGCATTTT. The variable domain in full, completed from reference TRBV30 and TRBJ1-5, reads SQTIHQWPATLVQPVGSPLSLECTVEGTSNPNLYWYRQAAGRGLQLLFYSVGIGQISSEVPQNLSASRPQDRQFILSSKKLLLSDSGFYLCAWSVLQSNQPQHFGDGTRLSIL.

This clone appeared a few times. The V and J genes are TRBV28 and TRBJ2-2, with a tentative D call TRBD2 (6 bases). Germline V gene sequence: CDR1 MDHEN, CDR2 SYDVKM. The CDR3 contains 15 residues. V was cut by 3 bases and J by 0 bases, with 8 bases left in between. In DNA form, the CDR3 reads TGTGCCAGCAGTTTCGGGGGTGCGAACACCGGGGAGCTGTTTTTT. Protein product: CASSFGGANTGELFF.

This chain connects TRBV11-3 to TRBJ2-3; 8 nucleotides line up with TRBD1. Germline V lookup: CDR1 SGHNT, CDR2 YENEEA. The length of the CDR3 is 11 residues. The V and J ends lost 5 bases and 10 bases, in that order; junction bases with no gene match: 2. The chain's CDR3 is CASSQGQAQYF. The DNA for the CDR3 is TGTGCCAGCAGCCAGGGACAGGCGCAGTATTTT.

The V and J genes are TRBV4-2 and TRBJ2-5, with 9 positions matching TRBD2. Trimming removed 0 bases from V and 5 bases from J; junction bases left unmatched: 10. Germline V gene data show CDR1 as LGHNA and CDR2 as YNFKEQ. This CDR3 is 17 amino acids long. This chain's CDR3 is CASSQEGGRAGTETQYF. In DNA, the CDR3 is TGTGCCAGCAGCCAAGAAGGCGGGAGGGCCGGCACCGAGACCCAGTACTTC.

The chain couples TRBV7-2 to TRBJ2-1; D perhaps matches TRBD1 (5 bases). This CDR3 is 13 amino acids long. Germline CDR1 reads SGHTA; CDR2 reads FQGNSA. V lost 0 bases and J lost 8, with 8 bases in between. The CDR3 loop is CASSLAGRDEQFF. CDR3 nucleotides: TGTGCCAGCAGCTTAGCGGGCAGGGATGAGCAGTTCTTC.

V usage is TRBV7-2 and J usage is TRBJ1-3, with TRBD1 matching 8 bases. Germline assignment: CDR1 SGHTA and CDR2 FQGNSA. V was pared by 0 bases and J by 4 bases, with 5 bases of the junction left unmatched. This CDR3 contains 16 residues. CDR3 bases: TGTGCCAGCAGCTTAGCTTCGACAGGGGCAGGAAACACCATATATTTT. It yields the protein CASSLASTGAGNTIYF.

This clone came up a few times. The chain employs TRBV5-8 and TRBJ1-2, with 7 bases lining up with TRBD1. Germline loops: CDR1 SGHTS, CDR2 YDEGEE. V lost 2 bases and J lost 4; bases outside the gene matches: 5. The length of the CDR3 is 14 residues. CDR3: CASSLLTGTYGYTF. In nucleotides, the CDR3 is TGTGCCAGCAGCTTACTGACAGGGACCTATGGCTACACCTTC. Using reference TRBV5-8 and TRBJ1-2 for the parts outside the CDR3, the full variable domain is EAGVTQSPTHLIKTRGQQATLRCSPISGHTSVYWYQQALGLGLQFLLWYDEGEERNRGNFPPRFSGRQFPNYSSELNVNALELEDSALYLCASSLLTGTYGYTFGSGTRLTVV.

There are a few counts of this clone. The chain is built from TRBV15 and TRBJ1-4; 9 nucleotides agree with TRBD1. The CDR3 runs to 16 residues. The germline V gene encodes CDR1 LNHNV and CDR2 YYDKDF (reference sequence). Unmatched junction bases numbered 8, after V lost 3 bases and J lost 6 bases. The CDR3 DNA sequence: TGTGCCACCAGCAGGGCTCCGGGACAGGGATATGAAAAACTGTTTTTT. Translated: CATSRAPGQGYEKLFF.

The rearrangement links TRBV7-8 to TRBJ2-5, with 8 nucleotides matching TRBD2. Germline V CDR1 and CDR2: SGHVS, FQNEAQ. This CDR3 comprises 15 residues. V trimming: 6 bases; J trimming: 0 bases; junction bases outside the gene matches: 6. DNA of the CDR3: TGTGCCAGCAGTCCACTAGCGGAGTACCAAGAGACCCAGTACTTC. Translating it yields CASSPLAEYQETQYF.

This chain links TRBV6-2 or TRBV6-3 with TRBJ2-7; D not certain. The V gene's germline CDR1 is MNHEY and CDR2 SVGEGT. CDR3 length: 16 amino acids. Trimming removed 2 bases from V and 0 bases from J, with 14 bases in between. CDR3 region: CASSYGLWQSSYEQYF. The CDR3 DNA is TGTGCCAGCAGTTACGGGCTCTGGCAAAGCTCCTACGAGCAGTACTTC.

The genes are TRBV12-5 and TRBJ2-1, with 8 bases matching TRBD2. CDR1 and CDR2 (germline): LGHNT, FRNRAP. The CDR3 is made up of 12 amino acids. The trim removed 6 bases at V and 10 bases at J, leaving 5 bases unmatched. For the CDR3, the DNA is TGTGCTAGTGGCCGGGGGGGATTCGAGCAGTTCTTC. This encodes CASGRGGFEQFF.

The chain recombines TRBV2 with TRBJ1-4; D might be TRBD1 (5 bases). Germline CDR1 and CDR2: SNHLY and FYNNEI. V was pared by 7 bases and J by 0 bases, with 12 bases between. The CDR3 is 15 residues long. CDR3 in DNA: TGTGCCAGCACTCAGGGCCAAGCAACTAATGAAAAACTGTTTTTT. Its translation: CASTQGQATNEKLFF.

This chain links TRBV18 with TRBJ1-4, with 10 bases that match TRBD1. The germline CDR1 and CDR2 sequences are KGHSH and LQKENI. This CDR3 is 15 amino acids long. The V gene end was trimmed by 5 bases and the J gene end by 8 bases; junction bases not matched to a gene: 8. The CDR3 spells CASSTPGTGAEKLFF. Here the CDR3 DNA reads TGTGCCAGCTCAACCCCCGGGACAGGGGCCGAAAAACTGTTTTTT.

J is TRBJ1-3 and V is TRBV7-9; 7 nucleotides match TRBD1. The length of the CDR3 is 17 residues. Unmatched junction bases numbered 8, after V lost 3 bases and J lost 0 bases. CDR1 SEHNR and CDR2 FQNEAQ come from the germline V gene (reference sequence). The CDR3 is CASSFGGTANSGNTIYF. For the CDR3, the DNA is TGTGCCAGCAGCTTTGGAGGGACAGCAAACTCTGGAAACACCATATATTTT.

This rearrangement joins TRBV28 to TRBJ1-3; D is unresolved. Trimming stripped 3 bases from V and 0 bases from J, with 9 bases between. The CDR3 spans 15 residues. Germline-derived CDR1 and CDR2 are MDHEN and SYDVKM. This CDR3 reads CASSFESSSGNTIYF. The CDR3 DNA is TGTGCCAGCAGTTTTGAGTCAAGCTCTGGAAACACCATATATTTT.

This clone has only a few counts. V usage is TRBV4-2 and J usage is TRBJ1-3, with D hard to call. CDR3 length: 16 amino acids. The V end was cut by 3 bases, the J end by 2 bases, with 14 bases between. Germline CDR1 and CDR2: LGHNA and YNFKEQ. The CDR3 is CASSQLNGIAGNTIYF. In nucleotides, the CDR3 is TGTGCCAGCAGCCAGCTAAACGGGATCGCTGGAAACACCATATATTTT.